The 6 T cell receptor beta chains reported below all come from one sample, sequenced in a study of OX40 agonist ivuxolimab in advanced cancers. Clones were read by immunoSEQ multiplex PCR, and TCRdb kept only the in-frame ones, dropping some. Counted here are 30,000 to 45,000 clones, about nine tenths occurring once; the ten biggest clones make up roughly 30%. The specimen was CD4+ or CD8+ T cells sorted from blood, collected in a trial of the OX40 agonist ivuxolimab. Receptor source: an adult with an advanced solid tumor such as melanoma, head and neck, liver or kidney cancer.

The V gene is TRBV6-1, the J gene TRBJ2-7; D unclear. Germline V CDR1 and CDR2: MNHNS, SASEGT. V lost 3 bases to trimming and J lost 0 bases, with 12 bases between them. This CDR3 has 15 amino acids. The CDR3 coding sequence is TGTGCCAGCAGTGACTCGACATTGTACTCCTACGAGCAGTACTTC. Encoded protein: CASSDSTLYSYEQYF.

V is TRBV6-5 and J is TRBJ1-3, with D possibly being TRBD1 (5 bases). The CDR3 loop spans 14 amino acids. Between the trimmed V and J ends, which lost 4 bases and 3 bases, there was a span of 10 bases. CDR1 and CDR2 (germline): MNHEY, SVGAGI. The CDR3 DNA reads TGTGCCAGCAGTTTACAGGCGTTTGGAAACACCATATATTTT. Its protein product is CASSLQAFGNTIYF.

V usage is TRBV27 and J usage is TRBJ2-1; maybe TRBD2 (5 bases). The germline gives CDR1 MNHEY, CDR2 SMNVEV (reference sequence). The V end was cut by 2 bases, the J end by 0 bases, with 11 bases between. The CDR3 has 16 residues. The CDR3 reads CASSLDRTFSYNEQFF. In DNA, the CDR3 is TGTGCCAGCAGTTTAGACCGGACTTTCTCCTACAATGAGCAGTTCTTC.

The chain recombines TRBV9 with TRBJ2-3, with a possible D match to TRBD1 (5 bases). The CDR3 sequence is 14 residues long. Germline V CDR1 and CDR2: SGDLS, YYNGEE. V shed 0 bases and J shed 2 bases, with 7 bases lying between them. The CDR3 DNA reads TGTGCCAGCAGCGTAGGACAGAACACAGATACGCAGTATTTT. This sequence encodes CASSVGQNTDTQYF. The entire variable domain, with the rest obtained from reference TRBV9 and TRBJ2-3, is as follows: DSGVTQTPKHLITATGQRVTLRCSPRSGDLSVYWYQQSLDQGLQFLIQYYNGEERAKGNILERFSAQQFPDLHSELNLSSLELGDSALYFCASSVGQNTDTQYFGPGTRLTVL.

The rearrangement joins TRBV15 to TRBJ2-6; a weak D match, TRBD2 (5 bases). The CDR3 extends over 16 amino acids. V gave up 2 bases and J gave up 2 bases, with 10 bases separating them. Germline loops: CDR1 LNHNV, CDR2 YYDKDF (reference sequence). CDR3 amino acids: CATSRNGRAGANVLTF. Written as DNA, the CDR3 is TGTGCCACCAGCAGAAACGGGCGGGCTGGGGCCAACGTCCTGACTTTC.

The chain combines TRBV6-5 with TRBJ2-6, with 8 bases aligning to TRBD1. V lost 7 bases and J lost 2; bases outside the gene matches: 1. This CDR3 spans 14 amino acids. The V gene's germline CDR1 is MNHEY and CDR2 SVGAGI. The CDR3 reads CASKQGAGANVLTF. The CDR3 bases are TGTGCCAGCAAACAGGGGGCTGGGGCCAACGTCCTGACTTTC.